The 28 T cell receptor beta chains below come from one sample, sequenced in a study of T-cell memory formation after mild COVID-19. TCRdb re-called the 5' RACE reads through MiXCR, storing one row per CDR3 protein. The repertoire includes 250,000 to 400,000 distinct CDR3 sequences, roughly an eighth of them detected once, and around a fifth sits in the top ten. The sample consisted of PBMCs or a T cell subset sorted from them (not recorded which). The receptor source for this set is a man between 18 and 29 years old who had mild COVID-19 (a few samples of this study predate the infection). Cell type and time point are not known.

J is TRBJ2-7 and V is TRBV5-6; D assignment may be TRBD1 or TRBD2 (5 bases each). This CDR3 comprises 16 residues. V lost 4 bases and J lost 5, with 22 bases in between. Germline V gene data show CDR1 as SGHDT and CDR2 as YYEEEE. The CDR3 loop is CASSGGRDRRINEQYF. CDR3 sequence (DNA): TGTGCCAGCAGCGGCGGCCGGGACCGGCGAATCAACGAGCAGTACTTC.

This clonotype was seen repeatedly, ten times or more. The rearrangement joins TRBV6-5 to TRBJ1-1; D is uncertain. The germline V and J ends were trimmed by 2 bases and 10 bases, with 8 bases remaining between them. The CDR3 length is 11 residues. CDR1 MNHEY and CDR2 SVGAGI come from the germline V gene. CDR3 DNA: TGTGCCAGCAGTTACCGGGAGGCAGCTTTCTTT. Residues: CASSYREAAFF.

This clonotype was detected only a few times. The chain joins TRBV6-2 or TRBV6-3 to TRBJ2-7, with D perhaps given as TRBD1 or TRBD2 (6 bases each). Trimming stripped 4 bases from V and 7 bases from J, with 20 bases between. The CDR3 runs 15 residues. Germline V lookup: CDR1 MNHEY, CDR2 SVGEGT. This chain's CDR3 is CASSWDSTGAGEQYV. In DNA form, the CDR3 reads TGTGCCAGCAGTTGGGACTCCACGGGGGCCGGGGAGCAGTACGTC.

Concerning this clonotype: The junction departs from germline at one end; a sequencing error may be responsible. The V gene is TRBV20-1, the J gene TRBJ2-3; D is possibly TRBD1 (6 bases). The CDR3 extends over 14 amino acids. Looked up from germline, CDR1 is DFQATT and CDR2 is SNEGSKA (reference sequence). The CDR3: CSDRGGLGAGTQYF. The DNA for the CDR3 is TGCAGTGATAGAGGGGGTCTAGGGGCCGGTACGCAGTATTTT.

A few counts support this clonotype. The rearrangement joins TRBV6-6 to TRBJ1-5; TRBD1 matches 9 bases. CDR1 is MNHNY and CDR2 is SVGAGI in the germline V gene (reference sequence). Unmatched junction bases numbered 9, after V lost 6 bases and J lost 6 bases. The CDR3 contains 15 residues. The CDR3 DNA reads as TGTGCCAGCAGCCACCCGGGACAGGGCAGTCAGCCCCAGCATTTT. This codes for CASSHPGQGSQPQHF.

This chain connects TRBV4-3 to TRBJ2-3; TRBD2 is a possible D gene (5 bases). Germline values: CDR1 LGHNA, CDR2 YSLEER. The CDR3 spans 16 residues. Trimming removed 4 bases at V and 2 bases at J, with 16 bases between. The DNA for the CDR3 is TGCGCCAGCAGCCCCGTGGCCGCGGGTCTCACAGATACGCAGTATTTT. Translated, it gives CASSPVAAGLTDTQYF.

This clonotype was counted a few times. The rearrangement links TRBV5-1 to TRBJ2-2; D gene uncertain. V lost 3 bases and J lost 7, with 13 bases in between. The CDR3 spans 14 residues. Germline assignment: CDR1 SGHRS and CDR2 YFSETQ. The CDR3 nucleotides read TGCGCCAGCAGCTCCCTTCCGGGCGACGGGGAGCTGTTTTTT. It is translated as CASSSLPGDGELFF.

The V and J genes are TRBV5-1 and TRBJ2-1; 15 bases align to TRBD2. This CDR3 comprises 15 residues. V trimming: 6 bases; J trimming: 9 bases; junction bases outside the gene matches: 7. Per germline, CDR1 SGHRS and CDR2 YFSETQ. The CDR3 loop reads CASIAGTSGGPEQFF. CDR3 nucleotide sequence: TGCGCCAGCATCGCCGGGACTAGCGGGGGGCCTGAGCAGTTCTTC.

V is TRBV20-1 and J is TRBJ1-5; no clear D gene. The V and J ends lost 1 base and 6 bases respectively, with 10 bases between them. Germline V gene lookup returns CDR1 DFQATT and CDR2 SNEGSKA (reference sequence). The CDR3 sequence is 13 residues long. Written as DNA, the CDR3 is TGCAGTGCTAGAGCCGGAATCGTTCAGCCCCAGCATTTT. Protein: CSARAGIVQPQHF.

The chain has TRBV19 and TRBJ1-1; 10 bases match TRBD1. V trimming: 4 bases; J trimming: 4 bases; junction bases outside the gene matches: 12. Germline assignment: CDR1 LNHDA and CDR2 SQIVND (reference sequence). The CDR3 totals 17 residues. CDR3 nucleotides: TGTGCCAGTAGTACGGATCGGACAGGGGGTCTGGGCACTGAAGCTTTCTTT. It specifies CASSTDRTGGLGTEAFF. Drawing the rest from reference TRBV19 and TRBJ1-1, the complete variable domain is DGGITQSPKYLFRKEGQNVTLSCEQNLNHDAMYWYRQDPGQGLRLIYYSQIVNDFQKGDIAEGYSVSREKKESFPLTVTSAQKNPTAFYLCASSTDRTGGLGTEAFFGQGTRLTVV.

For this clonotype: Germline and junction disagree at one end, which may indicate a read error. The J gene is TRBJ2-1, the V gene TRBV20-1; possibly TRBD2 for D (7 bases). The CDR3 sequence is 14 residues long. CDR1 is DFQATT and CDR2 is SNEGSKA in the germline V gene (reference sequence). The CDR3 loop is CSARQRGHYTEQFF. The CDR3 DNA is TGCAGTGCTAGGCAGCGGGGACACTACACTGAGCAGTTCTTC.

The chain employs TRBV5-1 and TRBJ2-7, with D perhaps TRBD1 (6 bases). The germline V gene encodes CDR1 SGHRS and CDR2 YFSETQ. The CDR3 is 13 residues long. V was cut by 0 bases and J by 7 bases, with 11 bases left in between. The CDR3 is CASSLDRVREQYF. CDR3 nucleotides: TGCGCCAGCAGCTTGGACAGGGTCAGGGAGCAGTACTTC.

The sample holds one count of this clonotype. The chain links TRBV3-1 to TRBJ2-2; D not resolved. V was trimmed by 3 bases and J by 6 bases, leaving 11 bases between them. The CDR3 is made up of 14 amino acids. From germline, CDR1 is LGHDT and CDR2 YNNKEL (reference sequence). CDR3 sequence: CASSHKHGPGELFF. The CDR3 nucleotides are TGTGCCAGCAGCCATAAGCACGGCCCCGGGGAGCTGTTTTTT.

A few counts support this clonotype. V and J are TRBV5-1 and TRBJ2-7; D is perhaps TRBD1 (5 bases). The ends were cut back, 5 bases at V and 5 bases at J, with 14 bases in the middle. Germline CDR1 reads SGHRS; CDR2 reads YFSETQ. CDR3 length equals 13 residues. DNA of the CDR3: TGCGCCAGCAGTCAGCTCCAGGGTAACGAGCAGTACTTC. It codes for CASSQLQGNEQYF. The full variable domain, completed using reference TRBV5-1 and TRBJ2-7, is KAGVTQTPRYLIKTRGQQVTLSCSPISGHRSVSWYQQTPGQGLQFLFEYFSETQRNKGNFPGRFSGRQFSNSRSEMNVSTLELGDSALYLCASSQLQGNEQYFGPGTRLTVT.

The table lists this clonotype with a few counts. The V gene is TRBV7-6, the J gene TRBJ2-7, with 7 positions matching TRBD2. The CDR3 spans 18 residues. V lost 3 bases to trimming and J lost 6 bases; unmatched junction nucleotides: 20. Germline CDR1 SGHVS, CDR2 FNYEAQ. The CDR3 protein is CASSFGVGEGSSSFEQYF. The CDR3 DNA reads as TGTGCCAGCAGCTTTGGCGTGGGGGAGGGATCTTCTTCTTTCGAGCAGTACTTC.

This clonotype was found a few times. The chain carries TRBV4-3 and TRBJ1-5; D call uncertain. The CDR3 length is 13 residues. The germline V gene encodes CDR1 LGHNA and CDR2 YSLEER. V lost 0 bases, J lost 7 bases, and 7 bases lay in between. CDR3: CASSQEREQPQHF. In nucleotides, the CDR3 is TGCGCCAGCAGCCAAGAGAGGGAGCAGCCCCAGCATTTT.

V and J are TRBV10-3 and TRBJ2-5; TRBD2 matches at 10 bases. The CDR3 has 14 residues. The V and J ends lost 3 bases and 5 bases, in that order; junction bases with no gene match: 3. Germline assignment: CDR1 ENHRY and CDR2 SYGVKD. The DNA of the CDR3 is TGTGCCATCAGTGACGGGACTAGCGTGGAGACCCAGTACTTC. Translation: CAISDGTSVETQYF.

The CDR3 DNA sequence: TGTGCCAGCAGCCAAGCCGGGACTCCCAGGGGCGGGGAGCTGTTTTTT. It is translated as CASSQAGTPRGGELFF. V usage is TRBV4-2 and J usage is TRBJ2-2; D may match TRBD1 or TRBD2 (6 bases each). V lost 1 base and J 7 bases, leaving 16 bases between the germline ends. CDR3 length: 16 amino acids. Germline loops: CDR1 LGHNA, CDR2 YNFKEQ.

This chain uses TRBV9 with TRBJ2-7; a possible D gene is TRBD1 (6 bases). Germline V gives CDR1 SGDLS, CDR2 YYNGEE. The CDR3 has 14 amino acids. With 1 base removed from V and 4 bases from J, the gap between germline ends came to 12 bases. For the CDR3, the DNA is TGTGCCAGCAGCGTAACTCCGGGGACATACGAGCAGTACTTC. Encoded protein: CASSVTPGTYEQYF.

The chain is built from TRBV7-9 and TRBJ1-5; D might be TRBD1 (5 bases). Trimming left V 5 bases short and J 15 bases short, with 20 bases between. The CDR3 length is 13 residues. Germline V lookup: CDR1 SEHNR, CDR2 FQNEAQ (reference sequence). For the CDR3, the DNA is TGTGCCAGCAGCACAACGTCCCGGGAGGGGTTGCATTTT. Translation: CASSTTSREGLHF.

The V call is TRBV6-1, the J call TRBJ1-5; 10 positions match TRBD1. CDR3 length: 14 residues. Trimming at V came to 8 bases and at J to 1 base, leaving 2 bases not matched to a gene. CDR1 and CDR2 from the germline V gene are MNHNS and SASEGT. The CDR3 DNA reads as TGTGCCAGCGGGGGACAGGGGAGCAATCAGCCCCAGCATTTT. Translation gives CASGGQGSNQPQHF.

V usage is TRBV5-1 and J usage is TRBJ2-2; D ambiguous. Deletions cut 0 bases from V and 6 bases from J, with 9 bases between. The length of the CDR3 is 14 residues. Germline-derived CDR1 and CDR2 are SGHRS and YFSETQ. This chain's CDR3 is CASSLVEMAGELFF. The CDR3 nucleotides read TGCGCCAGCAGCTTGGTAGAAATGGCCGGGGAGCTGTTTTTT.

The chain links TRBV19 to TRBJ2-1; TRBD1 matches at 7 bases. Trimming removed 4 bases from V and 5 bases from J; junction bases left unmatched: 8. The CDR3 consists of 15 residues. Germline assignment: CDR1 LNHDA and CDR2 SQIVND (reference sequence). CDR3 sequence (DNA): TGTGCCAGTAGTACCTCCCCGGGACAGAACAATGAGCAGTTCTTC. It encodes CASSTSPGQNNEQFF.

This clonotype was detected only a few times. The V call is TRBV5-1, the J call TRBJ1-2, with 12 nucleotides matching TRBD1. The CDR3 runs to 15 residues. V shed 4 bases, J shed 7 bases, and the junction held 8 bases outside the gene matches. Germline values: CDR1 SGHRS, CDR2 YFSETQ. CDR3 DNA sequence: TGCGCCAGCAGCCCAGGGACAGGGGGCGTCCGTGGCTACACCTTC. This sequence encodes CASSPGTGGVRGYTF. The complete variable domain, with remaining parts taken from reference TRBV5-1 and TRBJ1-2, reads KAGVTQTPRYLIKTRGQQVTLSCSPISGHRSVSWYQQTPGQGLQFLFEYFSETQRNKGNFPGRFSGRQFSNSRSEMNVSTLELGDSALYLCASSPGTGGVRGYTFGSGTRLTVV.

The chain has TRBV7-2 and TRBJ2-6; 12 positions match TRBD2. Per the germline V gene, CDR1 is SGHTA and CDR2 is FQGNSA. V lost 6 bases and J lost 1; bases outside the gene matches: 7. This CDR3 is built from 18 residues. CDR3 nucleotide sequence: TGTGCCAGCAGGGGGCCGGGACTAGCGGGTTCTGGGGCCAACGTCCTGACTTTC. Translated, it gives CASRGPGLAGSGANVLTF.

This clonotype was found a few times. The chain joins TRBV2 to TRBJ1-6; D may be TRBD1 (6 bases). Between the trimmed V and J ends, which lost 4 bases and 6 bases, there was a span of 10 bases. This CDR3 contains 14 residues. CDR1 is SNHLY and CDR2 is FYNNEI in the germline V gene. CDR3 amino acids: CASSGGGRNSPLHF. Written as DNA, the CDR3 is TGTGCCAGCAGTGGCGGGGGCCGTAATTCACCCCTCCACTTT.

CDR3 sequence (DNA): TGTGCCAGCAGTTACTGGGGGAGAGGGGACATTCAGTACTTC. It specifies CASSYWGRGDIQYF. The chain carries TRBV6-2 or TRBV6-3 and TRBJ2-4; tentatively, D is TRBD1 or TRBD2 (5 bases each). Trimming removed 1 base from V and 8 bases from J, with 12 bases in between. The CDR3 is 14 residues long. Germline CDR1 MNHEY, CDR2 SVGEGT.

This clonotype was observed at least ten times. This sequence joins TRBV12-3 or TRBV12-4 and TRBJ2-1; D is uncertain. The CDR3 has 15 residues. V lost 6 bases to trimming and J lost 12 bases, with 24 bases between them. This CDR3 reads CASSRHGVGRLGQFF. In DNA, the CDR3 is TGTGCCAGCAGCCGCCACGGTGTGGGCCGTCTCGGGCAGTTCTTC.